The source of this T cell receptor beta chain is a study of technical replicates of blood from several donors. Data came from immunoSEQ multiplex PCR; TCRdb stores just in-frame clones and leaves some out. Of more than 65,000 clones listed, 95% to 96% are singletons. The junction had 12 bases not matched to a gene; V was cut back by 4 bases and J by 8 bases. Germline V gene sequence: CDR1 SGHRS, CDR2 YFSETQ. The CDR3 has 15 residues. The sequenced sample was T cells isolated from PBMCs. The sequence came from a human donor in good health. The chain couples TRBV5-1 to TRBJ2-7; 10 bases are a match to TRBD1. CDR3 protein: CASSPPGTGDQKQYF. The CDR3 DNA reads TGCGCCAGCAGCCCCCCCGGGACAGGGGATCAGAAGCAGTACTTC.